This T cell receptor (beta chain) emerged from a study of tumor-infiltrating lymphocytes in primary liver carcinoma. It was unsorted whole blood that yielded blood RNA, and germline DNA was also extracted. This clonotype showed up many times. Starting material of about 0.45 ug total RNA yielded TCR beta cDNA via a constant-region primer. TCR beta libraries came from three nested multiplex PCR rounds using slightly modified ARM-PCR. TCRdb itself ran the multiplex PCR reads through MiXCR, one entry per CDR3 protein. The repertoire consists of fewer than 400,000 distinct CDR3 sequences, with roughly two thirds occurring once and the leading ten covering about 8.4%. Sample: peripheral blood. This sequence originates from a man in his forties with primary liver carcinoma and hepatitis B virus infection.

In DNA, the CDR3 is TGCGCCAGCAGCCAAGATCGTCCCGGGACACTTCGGCCAAATGAGCAGTTCTTC. Its protein is CASSQDRPGTLRPNEQFF. The rearrangement joins TRBV4-3 to TRBJ2-1; a weak D match, TRBD1 (6 bases). The CDR3 is made up of 18 amino acids. V lost 0 bases, J lost 7 bases, and 22 bases lay in between. From germline, CDR1 is LGHNA and CDR2 YSLEER.